The clone carrying this TCR beta chain came up a few times. TCRdb reanalysed the 5' RACE reads using MiXCR and keeps one entry per CDR3 protein. The sample yields 50,000 or so distinct CDR3 sequences, around 10% seen once. This sample was included in a study of neurological immune-mediated disorders. CDR3 length: 14 amino acids. The ends lost 8 bases at V and 3 bases at J; junction bases unmatched: 10. Germline V gene lookup returns CDR1 MGHDK and CDR2 SYGVNS. The clonotype was recovered from a woman aged 40 to 49 with HTLV-1-associated myelopathy (HAM/TSP). Sample: PBMCs. The rearrangement joins TRBV25-1 to TRBJ2-7, with 7 bases identical to TRBD1. The CDR3 protein is CASGHSGTVYEQYF. The CDR3 DNA follows: TGTGCCAGCGGTCACTCCGGGACAGTCTACGAGCAGTACTTC.